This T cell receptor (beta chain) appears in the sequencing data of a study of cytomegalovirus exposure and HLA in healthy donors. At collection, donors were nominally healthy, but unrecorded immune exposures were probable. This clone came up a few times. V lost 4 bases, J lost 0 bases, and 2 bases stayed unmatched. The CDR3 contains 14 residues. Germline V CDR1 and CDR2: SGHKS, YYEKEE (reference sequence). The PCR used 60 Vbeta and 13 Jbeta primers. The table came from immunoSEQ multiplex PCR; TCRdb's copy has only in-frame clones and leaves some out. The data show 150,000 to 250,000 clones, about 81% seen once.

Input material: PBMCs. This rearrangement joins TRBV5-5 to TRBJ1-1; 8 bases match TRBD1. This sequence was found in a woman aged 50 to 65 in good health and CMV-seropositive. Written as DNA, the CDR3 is TGTGCCAGCAGCCGACAGGGGATGAACACTGAAGCTTTCTTT. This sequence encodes CASSRQGMNTEAFF. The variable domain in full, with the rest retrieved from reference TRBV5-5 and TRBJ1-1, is DAGVTQSPTHLIKTRGQQVTLRCSPISGHKSVSWYQQVLGQGPQFIFQYYEKEERGRGNFPDRFSARQFPNYSSELNVNALLLGDSALYLCASSRQGMNTEAFFGQGTRLTVV.